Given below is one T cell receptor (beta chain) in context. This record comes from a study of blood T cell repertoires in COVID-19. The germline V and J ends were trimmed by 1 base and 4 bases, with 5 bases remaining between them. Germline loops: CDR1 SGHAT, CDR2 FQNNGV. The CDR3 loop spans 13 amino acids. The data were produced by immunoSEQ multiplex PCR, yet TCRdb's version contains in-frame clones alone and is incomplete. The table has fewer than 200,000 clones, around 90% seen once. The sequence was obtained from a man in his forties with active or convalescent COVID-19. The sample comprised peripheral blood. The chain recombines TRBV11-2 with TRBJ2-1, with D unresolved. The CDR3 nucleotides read TGTGCCAGCAGCTTAGGGCAATACAATGAGCAGTTCTTC. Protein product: CASSLGQYNEQFF.